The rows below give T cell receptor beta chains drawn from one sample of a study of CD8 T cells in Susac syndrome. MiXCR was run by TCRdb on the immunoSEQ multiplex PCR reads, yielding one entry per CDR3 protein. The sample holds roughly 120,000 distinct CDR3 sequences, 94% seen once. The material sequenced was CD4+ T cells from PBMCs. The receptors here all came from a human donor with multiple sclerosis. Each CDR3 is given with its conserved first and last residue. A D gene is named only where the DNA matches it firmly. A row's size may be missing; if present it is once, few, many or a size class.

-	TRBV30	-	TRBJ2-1	CAWSGGGPFNEQFF	TGTGCCTGGAGTGGGGGGGGGCCTTTCAATGAGCAGTTCTTC
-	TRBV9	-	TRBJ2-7	CASSVGSQWGPLGEQYF	TGTGCCAGCAGCGTAGGGTCACAGTGGGGACCCCTGGGCGAGCAGTACTTC
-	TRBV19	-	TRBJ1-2	CASSIVGAGYTF	TGTGCCAGTAGTATAGTCGGAGCAGGCTACACCTTC
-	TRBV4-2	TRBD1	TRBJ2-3	CASSPPGQGMADTQYF	TGTGCCAGCAGCCCCCCGGGACAGGGGATGGCAGATACGCAGTATTTT
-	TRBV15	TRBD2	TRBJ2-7	CATSREGGIYEQYF	TGTGCCACCAGCAGAGAGGGGGGGATCTACGAGCAGTACTTC
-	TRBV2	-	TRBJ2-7	CASSRVGEQYF	TGTGCCAGCAGTCGGGTGGGTGAGCAGTACTTC
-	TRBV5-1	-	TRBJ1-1	CASSQDKMNTEAFF	TGCGCCAGCAGTCAGGACAAAATGAACACTGAAGCTTTCTTT
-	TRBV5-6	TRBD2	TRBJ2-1	CASSLTSGGTVYNEQFF	TGTGCCAGCAGCTTGACTAGCGGGGGTACTGTCTACAATGAGCAGTTCTTC
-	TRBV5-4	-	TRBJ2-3	CASSLQGSTDTQYF	TGTGCCAGCAGCTTGCAGGGTAGCACAGATACGCAGTATTTT
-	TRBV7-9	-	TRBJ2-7	CASSYPRDKSDLRYF	TGTGCCAGCAGCTATCCCCGGGACAAGTCCGATTTGAGATACTTC
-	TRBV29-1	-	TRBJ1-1	CSVGGVGVPNTEAFF	TGCAGCGTTGGGGGGGTGGGGGTCCCGAACACTGAAGCTTTCTTT
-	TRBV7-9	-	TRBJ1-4	CASGLPSTVATNEKLFF	TGTGCCAGCGGATTACCGTCCACAGTAGCAACTAATGAAAAACTGTTTTTT
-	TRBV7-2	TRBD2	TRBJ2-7	CASSLTTTSGAYEQYF	TGTGCCAGCAGCTTAACTACCACTAGCGGGGCCTACGAGCAGTACTTC
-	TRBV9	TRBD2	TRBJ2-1	CASSGLAGFDNEQFF	TGTGCCAGCAGCGGACTAGCGGGATTCGACAATGAGCAGTTCTTC
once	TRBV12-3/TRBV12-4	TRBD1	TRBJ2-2	CASEPGQRSTGELFF	TGTGCCAGCGAGCCGGGACAGAGAAGCACCGGGGAGCTGTTTTTT
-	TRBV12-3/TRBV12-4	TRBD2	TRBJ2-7	CASSPGGAGSYEQYF	TGTGCCAGCAGTCCGGGGGGGGCCGGCTCCTACGAGCAGTACTTC
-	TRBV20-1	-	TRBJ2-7	CSASGRLRYEQYF	TGCAGTGCTTCGGGACGGCTTCGCTACGAGCAGTACTTC
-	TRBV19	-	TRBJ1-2	CASRSSGRTYGYTF	TGTGCCAGTAGATCGTCGGGCCGTACCTATGGCTACACCTTC
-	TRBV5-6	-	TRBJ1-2	CASINTGTKSGYTF	TGTGCCAGCATTAATACCGGGACAAAGTCTGGCTACACCTTC
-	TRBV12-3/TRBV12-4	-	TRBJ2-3	CASRRQGGVNSADTQYF	TGTGCCAGCAGACGCCAGGGGGGGGTTAATTCCGCAGATACGCAGTATTTT
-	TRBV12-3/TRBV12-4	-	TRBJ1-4	CASSFSDNEKLFF	TGTGCCAGCAGTTTCTCGGATAATGAAAAACTGTTTTTT
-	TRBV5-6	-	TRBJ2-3	CARGRDIDTQYF	TGTGCCAGAGGGAGGGACATAGATACGCAGTATTTT
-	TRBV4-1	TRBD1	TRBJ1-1	CASSLLTGVGTEAFF	TGCGCCAGCAGCCTCTTGACAGGGGTGGGTACTGAAGCTTTCTTT
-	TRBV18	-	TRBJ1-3	CASSPFAGNTIYF	TGTGCCAGCTCACCCTTTGCTGGAAACACCATATATTTT
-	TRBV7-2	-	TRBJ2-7	CASSFSYEQYF	TGTGCCAGCAGCTTCTCCTACGAGCAGTACTTC
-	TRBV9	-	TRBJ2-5	CASSVPRQGQETQYF	TGTGCCAGCAGCGTCCCCCGCCAGGGACAAGAGACCCAGTACTTC
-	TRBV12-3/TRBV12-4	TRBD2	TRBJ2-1	CASSFGGSNEQFF	TGTGCCAGCAGTTTTGGCGGGAGCAATGAGCAGTTCTTC
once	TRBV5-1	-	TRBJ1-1	CASSWGAANTEAFF	TGCGCCAGCAGCTGGGGGGCAGCGAACACTGAAGCTTTCTTT
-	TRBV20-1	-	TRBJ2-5	CSARGATGREETQYF	TGCAGTGCTAGAGGGGCCACAGGGCGCGAAGAGACCCAGTACTTC
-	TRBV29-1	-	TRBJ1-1	CSVVVRNTEAFF	TGCAGCGTTGTGGTAAGGAACACTGAAGCTTTCTTT
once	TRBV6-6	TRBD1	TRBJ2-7	CASRGDRSGEQYF	TGTGCCAGCAGAGGGGACAGGTCCGGAGAGCAGTACTTC
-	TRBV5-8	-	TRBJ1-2	CASSPSANYGYTF	TGTGCCAGCAGCCCTTCTGCCAACTATGGCTACACCTTC
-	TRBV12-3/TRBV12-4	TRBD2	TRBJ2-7	CASGTSGAYEQYF	TGTGCCAGCGGAACTAGCGGGGCTTACGAGCAGTACTTC
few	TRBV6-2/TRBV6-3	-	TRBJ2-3	CASSLQGTSTDTQYF	TGTGCCAGCAGTCTTCAGGGTACTAGCACAGATACGCAGTATTTT
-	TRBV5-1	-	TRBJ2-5	CASSLWVAQETQYF	TGCGCCAGCAGCTTGTGGGTAGCCCAAGAGACCCAGTACTTC
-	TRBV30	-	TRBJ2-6	CACHRGQGSSGANVLTF	TGTGCCTGCCACAGAGGGCAGGGGAGCTCTGGGGCCAACGTCCTGACTTTC
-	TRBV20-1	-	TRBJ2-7	CSASEGNSYEQYF	TGCAGTGCTAGTGAGGGCAACTCTTACGAGCAGTACTTC
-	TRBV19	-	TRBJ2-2	CASTLWDGLAGELFF	TGTGCCAGTACCCTATGGGACGGGTTGGCCGGGGAGCTGTTTTTT
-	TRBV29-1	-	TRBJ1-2	CSVTGSSYGYTF	TGCAGCGTTACAGGGTCCAGCTATGGCTACACCTTC
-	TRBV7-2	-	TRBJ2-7	CASSFPGGRVAYEQYF	TGTGCCAGCAGCTTTCCGGGTGGCAGGGTGGCCTACGAGCAGTACTTC
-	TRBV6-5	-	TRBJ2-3	CASSSLGEDTQYF	TGTGCCAGCAGTTCCCTGGGAGAAGATACGCAGTATTTT
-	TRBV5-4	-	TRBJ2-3	CASRSQAKSTDTQYF	TGTGCCAGCAGATCCCAAGCGAAAAGCACAGATACGCAGTATTTT
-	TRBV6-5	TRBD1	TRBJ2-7	CASNRDRGSDEQYF	TGTGCCAGCAACCGGGACAGGGGTAGCGACGAGCAGTACTTC
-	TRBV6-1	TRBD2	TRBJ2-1	CASRGGSGRLGSYNEQFF	TGTGCCAGCAGGGGGGGTAGCGGGAGGCTGGGCTCCTACAATGAGCAGTTCTTC
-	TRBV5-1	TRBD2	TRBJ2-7	CASSLVPQLAEQYF	TGCGCCAGCAGCTTGGTACCCCAACTAGCGGAACAGTACTTC
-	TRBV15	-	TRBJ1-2	CATSREGEGNGYTF	TGTGCCACCAGCAGGGAGGGAGAGGGGAATGGCTACACCTTC
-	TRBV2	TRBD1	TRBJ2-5	CASSAQGAETQYF	TGTGCCAGCAGCGCACAGGGGGCGGAGACCCAGTACTTC
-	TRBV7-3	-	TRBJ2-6	CASSPTHSGFFSGANVLTF	TGTGCCAGCAGCCCAACCCACTCCGGGTTTTTCTCTGGGGCCAACGTCCTGACTTTC
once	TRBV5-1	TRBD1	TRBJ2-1	CASSLGDRGWNEQFF	TGCGCCAGCAGCTTGGGGGACAGGGGTTGGAATGAGCAGTTCTTC
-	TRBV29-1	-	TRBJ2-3	CSVEGVSATDTQYF	TGCAGCGTTGAAGGCGTAAGCGCCACAGATACGCAGTATTTT
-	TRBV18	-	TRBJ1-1	CASSLGPALNTEAFF	TGTGCCAGCTCACTCGGGCCCGCATTGAACACTGAAGCTTTCTTT
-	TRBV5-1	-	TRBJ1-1	CASSPHRERGAEAFF	TGCGCCAGCAGCCCCCACAGGGAGAGAGGTGCTGAAGCTTTCTTT
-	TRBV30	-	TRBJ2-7	CAWSVGGFEQYF	TGTGCCTGGAGTGTTGGAGGGTTCGAGCAGTACTTC
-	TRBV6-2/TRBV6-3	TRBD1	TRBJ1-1	CASSPDRIWTEAFF	TGTGCCAGCAGCCCGGACAGGATTTGGACTGAAGCTTTCTTT
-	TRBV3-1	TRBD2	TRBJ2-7	CASSQSGDGSYEQYF	TGTGCCAGCAGCCAGAGCGGGGATGGGTCCTACGAGCAGTACTTC